This T cell receptor beta chain derives from a study of blood T cell repertoires in COVID-19. In the study overall: T cells, B-cell-depleted T cells, or PBMCs provided the cDNA or gDNA that served as material.

Germline assignment: CDR1 LNHDA and CDR2 SQIVND (reference sequence). This CDR3 has 13 residues. The V and J ends lost 6 bases and 4 bases respectively, with 12 bases between them. Sequencing was performed with immunoSEQ multiplex PCR; in TCRdb, only in-frame clones are kept and a portion is missing. The repertoire consists of about 410,000 clones, with 86% occurring once and the leading ten covering 1.4%. The chain links TRBV19 to TRBJ1-1; a possible D gene is TRBD1 (6 bases). Sequences were obtained from peripheral blood. The TCR sequence derives from a woman aged 25 to 39 with active or convalescent COVID-19. CDR3 loop: CASRQGTPTEAFF. In nucleotides, the CDR3 is TGTGCCAGTAGACAGGGTACCCCCACTGAAGCTTTCTTT.